This T cell receptor (beta chain) was recovered during a study of T cell repertoires in cytomegalovirus infection. The V gene's germline CDR1 is LNHNV and CDR2 YYDKDF (reference sequence). V shed 0 bases and J shed 3 bases, with 12 bases lying between them. CDR3 length equals 15 residues. TCRdb recomputed calls from the reads with MiXCR, one row per CDR3 protein. This sample carries 150,000 to 200,000 distinct CDR3 sequences, 28% of them seen once, and the ten largest clones take roughly 32%. This chain joins TRBV15 and TRBJ2-7, with D possibly being TRBD1 (7 bases). This TCR was sampled from a human donor in good health (CMV status not recorded). Some clones in this sample may be carry-over from other donors' samples. Source material: PBMCs. The CDR3, as DNA: TGTGCCACCAGCAGAGACAGGGGGGCTAACTACGAGCAGTACTTC. It specifies CATSRDRGANYEQYF.